The source of this T cell receptor (beta chain) is a study of cytomegalovirus exposure and HLA in healthy donors (dated by TCRdb to 2016 to 2017). For the study in its entirety: An earlier analysis of several hundred of the donors reported 250 to 300 Gb of sequence data and 117 million unique TCR beta sequences from around 200 million T cells. To predict cytomegalovirus infection status, the study brought together high-throughput TCR immunosequencing, statistical association of individual TCRs with disease status, and machine learning. In addition to the first cohort of around 670 subjects, a separate validation cohort of 100 to 150 different subjects was used. Typing coverage differed by locus: A, B, C, DRB1 and DQB1 were typed in roughly 620-630 donors, DQA1 in 500 to 550, DPA1 in approximately 600, and DPB1 in about 450. In the later analysis, no new phenotypic data were used to find candidate immune exposures; instead, reliance was placed on TCR beta sequences and their occurrence across donors. Roughly 5 DR-DQ haplotypes were treated as single units for association and clustering because of strong linkage in the cohort. The aim of the study was to test whether cataloging public T cell receptors could identify signatures of past pathogen exposure. To study patterns of TCR occurrence, a later analysis re-analyzed previously published TCR beta repertoires from hundreds of donors and added high-resolution HLA genotyping. Genome-wide SNP genotypes for about 65% of the 666 donors were used in a later genetic analysis, which treated that subset as a discovery cohort. An earlier analysis of nearly 600 of the donors applied high-throughput TCR beta sequencing to assess whether each TCR beta V gene segment acted as functional or pseudogenic. Among 398 genotyped donors of the cohort, an average of roughly 230,000 unique TCR beta nucleotide sequences was sequenced per donor, of which about 19% were non-productive. Both class I and class II loci were covered by HLA typing, at four-digit resolution. Alongside the repertoire data, information on donor age, sex, ethnicity and CMV serostatus was compiled. All discovery cohort repertoires had been generated using a single sequencing platform. Roughly 300 gigabases of sequencing data and around 88 million unique TCR sequences made up an early release that covered nearly 650 HLA-typed donors. Of the approximately 400 genotyped donors, approximately 83% fell in the genetic ancestry cluster associated with self-reported Caucasian donors. Using immunosequencing, the study profiled T cell repertoires from about 610 subjects and related those repertoires to cytomegalovirus serostatus. General study outcomes and caveats: A further reported finding was that TCR beta sequences accurately predicted the HLA-A and HLA-B alleles for most subjects in the first cohort. Broadly in line with IMGT annotations, most TCR beta V segments showed up in productive rearrangements about 87% or about 30% of the time in an earlier analysis of several hundred of the donors. Specific HLA alleles were associated with 15,000 to 20,000 TCR beta sequences at a false discovery rate of 0.05 in a later analysis. Because HLA typing was missing for some donors at each locus, association tests included only the typed subset. According to the authors, the approach could potentially be generalized to other disease states and immunological phenotypes. According to a later analysis, most CMV-associated TCR beta chains appeared to be HLA-restricted, and the HLA associations seemed to be driven largely by CMV exposure. A later analysis found that TCR association rates varied across HLA loci, with DRB1 alleles showing the most associated TCRs and HLA-C alleles the fewest. Most TCR sequences were observed very rarely across donors, whereas some public TCRs were present in many individuals. The only immune exposure information available for the cohort was CMV serostatus. Because the 87-base-pair reads could not distinguish some IMGT-functional V segments, including TRBV6-2 and TRBV6-3, those segments were excluded. Strong co-occurrence of HLA alleles, especially DR and DQ, made assigning TCR associations to individual alleles difficult. A later analysis reported that several top co-occurrence clusters appeared linked to parvovirus B19, influenza, CMV and Epstein-Barr virus. In a later genetic analysis, a missense DCLRE1C variant was associated with V-gene and J-gene trimming of TCR beta chains, and the association was replicated in an independent cohort. A few of the identified cytomegalovirus-associated TCR beta chains were confirmed in vitro to be specific for cytomegalovirus antigens. A cluster of highly shared sequence variants was judged likely to represent a technical artifact of the sequencing pipeline. Compared with equally common non-associated chains, HLA-associated TCR beta chains in a later analysis were more clonally expanded and had lower generation probabilities. Presence/absence analyses assumed roughly uniform sequencing depth across donors, an assumption that may not hold. Because counts were too low, about 18 rarely observed V segments, including chromosome 9 orphons, were excluded from the earlier analysis of several hundred of the donors. In the study, around 150 TCR beta chains were listed as associated with cytomegalovirus. The classifier was reported to diagnose cytomegalovirus status with high specificity and sensitivity in both the original cohort and the validation cohort. According to a later genetic analysis, donors in an Asian-associated ancestry cluster had fewer N-insertions in productive TCRs than the approximately 700-donor mean. This cohort had only TCR beta chains sequenced, and the lack of alpha or paired-chain data limited which features could be detected. Linkage disequilibrium might explain the correlated functional status among segregating V segments, but an unknown experimental factor could not be ruled out.

Remarks on this clone: Its specific antigen is unknown. No base quality information exists; no much larger clone differs at one position.

In total, roughly 670 healthy bone marrow donors made up the cohort. Cohort members were all nominally healthy when sampled, although unrecorded immune exposures were likely present. The donor was CMV seropositive and was included in the group of 290 or so seropositive cohort members. Every donor gave a peripheral blood sample, and the peripheral blood mononuclear cells from that sample were used for TCR beta sequencing. The Qiagen DNeasy Blood Extraction Kit was used to extract genomic DNA from the blood cell samples. The library was prepared using the immunoSEQ multiplex PCR assay. The multiplex PCR relied on a mix of 60 forward primers for TCR Vbeta segments and 13 reverse primers for TCR Jbeta segments. The CDR3 region of rearranged TCR beta genes was amplified from genomic DNA by a multiplex PCR assay. Amplified TCR beta libraries were sequenced as 87-base-pair reads on the Illumina HiSeq System. The original methods were these. In a later analysis, around 80 million unique TCR beta chains were counted across the 650 to 750 repertoires, and some 10 million of these chains were shared by at least two donors. To remove PCR and sequencing errors, raw reads were error-corrected and collapsed into unique sequences using a nearest-neighbor algorithm that merged closely related sequences. Alignment of CDR3 sequences to IMGT reference sequences was used to assign V, D and J gene segments. Each retained sequence needed at least a six-nucleotide match to both a V gene segment and a J gene segment. A rearrangement was called productive if the CDR3 had no stop codons and remained in frame with V and J, and every other rearrangement was called non-productive. Following IMGT convention, CDR3 was defined as the stretch from the second conserved V-encoded cysteine up to the conserved J-encoded phenylalanine. In an earlier analysis of just under 600 of the donors, sequences lacking an unambiguous match to a single V gene segment were excluded. An earlier analysis of some 610 of the donors called V segments functional above 56.7% productive rearrangements and segregating when the between-donor standard deviation exceeded 5%. A statistical classification framework was built for diagnosing cytomegalovirus status from the catalog of TCR beta chain sequences. In a later analysis, TCR nucleotide sequences were compared against IMGT/GENE-DB human TR gene sequences so that V and J genes could be assigned. Using the TCRdist pipeline, a later analysis assigned CDR3 sequences along with most-parsimonious VDJ recombination scenarios. In a later analysis, each TCR beta chain was defined by its CDR3 amino acid sequence together with its V-gene family, and reads without a unique V-gene family were excluded. A later analysis removed 592 highly shared, low-generation-probability nucleotide sequences to deal with suspected cross-contamination and a sequencing artifact. For each public chain, a later analysis derived a clonal expansion index from normalized ranks of inferred template counts within each repertoire. A later analysis computed generation probabilities with a VDJ recombination model fitted to out-of-frame rearrangements, and checked the results against IGoR. A later analysis scored TCR-TCR, TCR-HLA and TCR-CMV co-occurrence with hypergeometric tests, applying a repertoire-size bias correction to TCR pairs. False discovery rates were estimated in a later analysis by permuting HLA or CMV assignments 20 times. In a later analysis, co-occurring TCRs were grouped using DBSCAN, with TCRdist sequence similarity added in when clustering inside HLA-allele-positive subsets. Repertoires with fewer than 30,000 or more than 120,000 public chains were left out of co-occurrence clustering, as were about 5 repertoires with anomalous nucleotide sharing. Imported from immuneACCESS, the table was reduced by TCRdb to in-frame sequences with V and J called. These copies leave out some clones; in studies compared against another copy, an unresolved V gene accounts for under half, and the cause of the remainder is not known. Clone size and V and J calls were adopted from that table, with D and trimming inferred from the DNA. The table for this sample lists about 93,000 clones; roughly 67% of them were counted only once. Clones ranked in the top ten supply 5.5% to 6% of the sample.

Trimming accounts for 4 bases at V and 7 bases at J, while the number of junction bases matched to no gene is 6. Its CDR3 holds 14 amino acids, cysteine through phenylalanine. Of all the DNA, just the CDR3 is kept, 42 bases in frame from base 1. CDR1 and CDR2 are read off the germline V gene as SGHDN and FVKESK. This receptor chain uses TRBV14 and TRBJ2-7; 11 central bases correspond to TRBD1. The TCR originated in a boy younger than 18 in good health and CMV-seropositive. Sequencing used PBMCs. The base sequence is TGTGCCAGCAGCCCCGGGACAGGGGGTCGAGAGCAGTACTTC. Translation gives CASSPGTGGREQYF.